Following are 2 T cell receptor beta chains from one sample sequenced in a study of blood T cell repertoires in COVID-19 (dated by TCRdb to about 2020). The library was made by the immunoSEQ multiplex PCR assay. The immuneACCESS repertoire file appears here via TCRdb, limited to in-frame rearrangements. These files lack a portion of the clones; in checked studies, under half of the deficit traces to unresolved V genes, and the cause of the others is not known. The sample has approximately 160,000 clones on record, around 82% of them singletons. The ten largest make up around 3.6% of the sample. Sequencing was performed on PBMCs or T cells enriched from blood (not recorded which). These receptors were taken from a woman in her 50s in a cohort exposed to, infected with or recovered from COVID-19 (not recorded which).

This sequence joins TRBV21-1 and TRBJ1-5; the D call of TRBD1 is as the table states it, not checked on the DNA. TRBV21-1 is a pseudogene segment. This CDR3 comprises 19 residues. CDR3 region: CASTRFRDSPTKGNQPQHF. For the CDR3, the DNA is TGTGCCAGCACCCGATTCCGGGACAGTCCCACTAAGGGTAATCAGCCCCAGCATTTT.

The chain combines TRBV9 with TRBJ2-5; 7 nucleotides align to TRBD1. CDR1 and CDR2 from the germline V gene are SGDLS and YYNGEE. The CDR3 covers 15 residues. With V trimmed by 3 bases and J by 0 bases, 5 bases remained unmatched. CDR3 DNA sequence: TGTGCCAGCAGCGAAGGACAGGTAGACCAAGAGACCCAGTACTTC. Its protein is CASSEGQVDQETQYF.